The rows below give T cell receptor beta chains drawn from one sample of a study of CD8+CD57+ T cells in acquired aplastic anemia. MiXCR was run by TCRdb on the reads, yielding one entry per CDR3 protein. The sample consists of a few hundred thousand distinct CDR3 sequences, about 59% of them appearing once. What was sequenced was sorted CD4+, CD8+, or CD8+CD57+ T cells (not recorded which) from PBMCs. The source of these receptors is a human donor in good health. The CDR3 runs from the conserved cysteine through the conserved F or W. D genes are given only for firm matches. Clone sizes are given selectively: once, few, many, or a class where the clone is expanded.

j_call: TRBJ1-1
d_call: NA
v_call: TRBV27
clone_size: NA
cdr3_aa: CASSLLGMGNTEAFF
cdr3_nt: TGTGCCAGCAGTTTATTGGGAATGGGGAACACTGAAGCTTTCTTT

j_call: TRBJ2-5
d_call: NA
v_call: TRBV5-8
clone_size: many
cdr3_aa: CASSLREETQYF
cdr3_nt: TGTGCCAGCAGCTTGAGGGAAGAGACCCAGTACTTC

j_call: TRBJ2-7
d_call: TRBD1
v_call: TRBV20-1
clone_size: NA
cdr3_aa: CSARGARDRVSYEQYF
cdr3_nt: TGCAGTGCTAGGGGGGCCCGGGACAGGGTTTCTTACGAGCAGTACTTC

j_call: TRBJ2-3
d_call: TRBD2
v_call: TRBV4-3
clone_size: many
cdr3_aa: CASSQGQQSGGGLGTDTQYF
cdr3_nt: TGCGCCAGCAGCCAAGGACAGCAATCGGGGGGGGGACTAGGGACAGATACGCAGTATTTT

j_call: TRBJ1-1
d_call: NA
v_call: TRBV25-1
clone_size: NA
cdr3_aa: CASAEKTGEGEAFF
cdr3_nt: TGTGCCAGCGCGGAAAAAACAGGAGAAGGAGAAGCTTTCTTT

j_call: TRBJ1-6
d_call: NA
v_call: TRBV2
clone_size: NA
cdr3_aa: CASRSGPDNSPLHF
cdr3_nt: TGCGCCAGCAGGTCGGGACCGGATAATTCACCCCTTCACTTT

j_call: TRBJ2-1
d_call: NA
v_call: TRBV29-1
clone_size: few
cdr3_aa: CSVESSRYYNEQFF
cdr3_nt: TGCAGCGTTGAGTCTAGCCGCTACTACAATGAGCAGTTCTTC

j_call: TRBJ2-7
d_call: TRBD2
v_call: TRBV9
clone_size: many
cdr3_aa: CASSVAGGVSSYEQYF
cdr3_nt: TGTGCCAGCAGCGTAGCTGGGGGGGTTAGCTCCTACGAGCAGTACTTC

j_call: TRBJ1-1
d_call: NA
v_call: TRBV27
clone_size: NA
cdr3_aa: CASSLSPLATEAFF
cdr3_nt: TGTGCCAGCAGTTTATCCCCTTTGGCCACTGAAGCTTTCTTT

j_call: TRBJ1-2
d_call: NA
v_call: TRBV4-3
clone_size: NA
cdr3_aa: CASSQDLQNKINYGYTF
cdr3_nt: TGCGCCAGCAGCCAAGATCTCCAGAACAAAATTAACTATGGCTACACCTTC

j_call: TRBJ2-5
d_call: TRBD2
v_call: TRBV5-1
clone_size: NA
cdr3_aa: CASRLTSGGQKTQYF
cdr3_nt: TGCGCCAGCAGGTTGACTAGCGGGGGGCAGAAGACCCAGTACTTC

j_call: TRBJ2-7
d_call: NA
v_call: TRBV20-1
clone_size: many
cdr3_aa: CSAGALGIEQYF
cdr3_nt: TGCAGTGCTGGGGCTTTGGGGATCGAGCAGTACTTC

j_call: TRBJ2-6
d_call: NA
v_call: TRBV6-4
clone_size: NA
cdr3_aa: CASSDRDNTEAF
cdr3_nt: TGTGCCAGCAGTGACCGGGACAACACTGAAGCTTTC

j_call: TRBJ2-1
d_call: NA
v_call: TRBV10-3
clone_size: NA
cdr3_aa: CTIRVGGPNNEQFF
cdr3_nt: TGTACCATCAGGGTGGGGGGGCCCAATAATGAGCAGTTCTTC

j_call: TRBJ2-3
d_call: NA
v_call: TRBV2
clone_size: many
cdr3_aa: CARGDPDTQYF
cdr3_nt: TGTGCCAGGGGGGATCCAGATACGCAGTATTTT

j_call: TRBJ2-6
d_call: TRBD2
v_call: TRBV10-3
clone_size: NA
cdr3_aa: CAIAGTSGSGANVLTF
cdr3_nt: TGTGCCATCGCCGGGACTAGCGGTTCTGGGGCCAACGTCCTGACTTTC

j_call: TRBJ2-7
d_call: NA
v_call: TRBV27
clone_size: NA
cdr3_aa: CASSFGNGGSYEQYF
cdr3_nt: TGTGCCAGCAGTTTTGGAAACGGGGGTTCCTACGAGCAGTACTTC

j_call: TRBJ1-2
d_call: TRBD1
v_call: TRBV2
clone_size: NA
cdr3_aa: CASSGDRGSYGYTF
cdr3_nt: TGTGCCAGCAGTGGGGACAGGGGTTCTTATGGCTACACCTTC

j_call: TRBJ1-2
d_call: TRBD1
v_call: TRBV9
clone_size: NA
cdr3_aa: CASSVDNRGHAYGYTF
cdr3_nt: TGTGCCAGCAGCGTGGACAACAGGGGGCACGCTTATGGCTACACCTTC

j_call: TRBJ1-1
d_call: NA
v_call: TRBV2
clone_size: many
cdr3_aa: CASSGIGGGYTEAFF
cdr3_nt: TGTGCCAGCAGTGGAATTGGTGGAGGGTACACTGAAGCTTTCTTT